This entry lists 21 T cell receptor beta chains sequenced from one sample in a study of blood T cell repertoires in COVID-19. Profiled with immunoSEQ multiplex PCR; TCRdb holds only in-frame clones, not every one. The sample carries 100,000 or so clones, 75% to 95% recorded once. Sample: peripheral blood. The receptors here all came from a woman aged 50 to 60 in a cohort sampled during active COVID-19.

The gene calls are TRBV28 and TRBJ1-1, with 8 bases that match TRBD1. The V and J ends lost 3 bases and 1 base, in that order; junction bases with no gene match: 4. The length of the CDR3 is 15 residues. Germline values: CDR1 MDHEN, CDR2 SYDVKM. The CDR3 DNA reads TGTGCCAGCAGTTTCAGGGGGCGCAAGAACACTGAAGCTTTCTTT. This gives the protein CASSFRGRKNTEAFF.

This chain links TRBV30 with TRBJ1-5, with TRBD1 matching over 7 bases. The V segment lost 5 bases and the J segment 5 bases; nucleotides outside the gene matches: 3. Germline loops: CDR1 GTSNPN, CDR2 SVGIG (reference sequence). The CDR3 is 12 amino acids. CDR3 protein: CAWSRGDQPQHF. DNA of the CDR3: TGTGCCTGGTCCAGGGGGGATCAGCCCCAGCATTTT.

The chain recombines TRBV6-5 with TRBJ2-7, with 8 bases identical to TRBD1. Per germline, CDR1 MNHEY and CDR2 SVGAGI. Trimming removed 5 bases from V and 7 bases from J; junction bases left unmatched: 10. The CDR3 is 14 residues long. The CDR3 nucleotides read TGTGCCAGCAGTACAGGGGGGATTCCTAGGGAGCAGTACTTC. Translation gives CASSTGGIPREQYF.

The chain couples TRBV4-1 to TRBJ2-1, with TRBD1 identical over 9 bases. Germline CDR1 reads MGHRA; CDR2 reads YSYEKL. This CDR3 is built from 16 residues. V was clipped by 0 bases and J by 3 bases; unmatched bases: 3. The CDR3 bases are TGCGCCAGCAGCCAAGACGGGACAGGGAGCTACAATGAGCAGTTCTTC. Its translation: CASSQDGTGSYNEQFF.

This clone was seen just once. The rearrangement links TRBV10-1 to TRBJ2-1, with D unresolved. Germline CDR1 and CDR2: WNHNN and SYGVQD (reference sequence). V gave up 3 bases and J gave up 7 bases, with 7 bases separating them. The CDR3 has 12 amino acids. The CDR3 DNA sequence: TGCGCCAGCAGTGAAGGCGGTAATGAGCAGTTCTTC. It yields the protein CASSEGGNEQFF.

This chain uses TRBV5-4 with TRBJ1-1; weak D call: TRBD1 (5 bases). This CDR3 spans 13 amino acids. Trimming removed 2 bases at V and 7 bases at J, with 12 bases between. Per germline, CDR1 SGHNT and CDR2 YYREEE (reference sequence). CDR3 nucleotide sequence: TGTGCCAGCAGCTTCTCGCCAGGGTATGAAGCTTTCTTT. This encodes CASSFSPGYEAFF.

V gene TRBV5-4 combines with J gene TRBJ2-3; the D is unclear. CDR1 is SGHNT, CDR2 YYREEE, per germline (reference sequence). V was pared by 4 bases and J by 3 bases, with 12 bases between. The CDR3 is made up of 14 amino acids. This chain's CDR3 is CASSPSAGTDTQYF. The CDR3 region has the DNA TGTGCCAGCAGCCCATCGGCCGGGACAGATACGCAGTATTTT.

V and J are TRBV5-1 and TRBJ1-2, with 7 bases identical to TRBD1. The germline V gene encodes CDR1 SGHRS and CDR2 YFSETQ. The V and J ends lost 4 bases and 3 bases, in that order; junction bases with no gene match: 18. The CDR3 runs to 18 residues. CDR3: CASSPWGLWTGNDYGYTF. CDR3 bases: TGCGCCAGCAGCCCCTGGGGGCTATGGACAGGAAACGACTATGGCTACACCTTC.

The V and J genes are TRBV18 and TRBJ2-7; 14 bases agree with TRBD2. This CDR3 comprises 17 residues. The germline CDR1 and CDR2 sequences are KGHSH and LQKENI. The trim removed 2 bases at V and 9 bases at J, leaving 12 bases unmatched. The CDR3 nucleotides are TGTGCCAGCTCACCAAACGCTGCGGGACTAGCGGGAGCTGTGCAGTACTTC. This encodes CASSPNAAGLAGAVQYF.

The V gene is TRBV3-1 (or the pseudogene TRBV3-2), the J gene TRBJ2-5, with 10 bases that match TRBD1. CDR3 length: 18 amino acids. The V segment lost 4 bases and the J segment 4 bases; nucleotides outside the gene matches: 15. From germline, CDR1 is LGHDT and CDR2 YNNKEL (reference sequence). The CDR3 DNA reads TGTGCCAGCAGCCTCCGTACCGGGACAGGGGTTCCGGGAGAGACCCAGTACTTC. Translated: CASSLRTGTGVPGETQYF.

This clone was seen a few times. The chain joins TRBV11-3 to TRBJ2-1; 11 nucleotides line up with TRBD1. J was trimmed by 6 bases and V by 0 bases; bases with no gene match: 10. The length of the CDR3 is 18 residues. The germline V gene encodes CDR1 SGHNT and CDR2 YENEEA. CDR3 in DNA: TGTGCCAGCAGCTTAGACAAATTGGGACAGGGGGTCTCCAATGAGCAGTTCTTC. Residues: CASSLDKLGQGVSNEQFF.

The gene calls are TRBV6-5 and TRBJ1-2; 8 bases are shared with TRBD1. V was clipped by 4 bases and J by 5 bases; unmatched bases: 6. The CDR3 is made up of 14 amino acids. Per the germline V gene, CDR1 is MNHEY and CDR2 is SVGAGI. The CDR3 DNA reads as TGTGCCAGCAGTTTTCGGACAGGGAGATATGGCTACACCTTC. Amino acids: CASSFRTGRYGYTF.

This clone was detected only once. The chain combines TRBV4-1 with TRBJ2-1, with TRBD1 matching over 9 bases. CDR1 is MGHRA, CDR2 YSYEKL, per germline. The CDR3 runs to 18 residues. Trimming removed 4 bases from V and 5 bases from J; junction bases left unmatched: 15. The CDR3: CASSRQPPGQGMNNEQFF. In DNA form, the CDR3 reads TGCGCCAGCAGCCGGCAACCCCCGGGACAGGGCATGAACAATGAGCAGTTCTTC.

This chain connects TRBV11-1 to TRBJ2-3, with 8 bases aligning to TRBD1. CDR3 length: 15 residues. Germline CDR1 reads SGHAT; CDR2 reads FQDESV (reference sequence). V trimming: 2 bases; J trimming: 3 bases; junction bases outside the gene matches: 4. CDR3 nucleotides: TGTGCCAGCAGCTTATCTGGACAGGGAACAGATACGCAGTATTTT. It is translated as CASSLSGQGTDTQYF.

Concerning this clone: One end of the junction varies from germline; a read error may be responsible. This chain links TRBV3-1 (or the pseudogene TRBV3-2) with TRBJ1-2; 8 bases match TRBD1. Germline V gene data show CDR1 as LGHDT and CDR2 as YNNKEL (reference sequence). The CDR3 contains 18 residues. The chain's CDR3 is CASSQAADRAFLRYVYTF. The CDR3, as DNA: TGTGCCAGCAGTCAAGCCGCGGACAGGGCCTTTTTGCGCTATGTCTACACCTTC.

The chain combines TRBV2 with TRBJ2-5; the D is unclear. The V end lost 4 bases, the J end lost 5 bases, and 8 bases lay between the germline ends. In germline, CDR1 is SNHLY, CDR2 FYNNEI. This CDR3 has 12 residues. The CDR3 DNA is TGTGCCAGCAGTGTTGGTCGGGAGACCCAGTACTTC. The encoded protein is CASSVGRETQYF.

In its sample, this clone was seen a few times. This rearrangement joins TRBV28 to TRBJ1-5; 7 nucleotides agree with TRBD1. Germline V gene data show CDR1 as MDHEN and CDR2 as SYDVKM. V lost 7 bases, J lost 1 base, and 7 bases stayed unmatched. CDR3 length equals 15 residues. As DNA, the CDR3 is TGTGCCAGCAATTCCCAGGGGGTGAGCAATCAGCCCCAGCATTTT. It encodes CASNSQGVSNQPQHF.

The V gene is TRBV6-2 or TRBV6-3, the J gene TRBJ1-5; D is possibly TRBD1 (6 bases). There are 17 residues in the CDR3. Germline-derived CDR1 and CDR2 are MNHEY and SVGEGT. V was shortened by 6 bases and J by 2 bases, with 20 bases between the two germline ends. The CDR3 reads CASSLAGTFTGNQPQHF. CDR3 nucleotide sequence: TGTGCCAGCAGCCTAGCTGGGACATTCACTGGCAATCAGCCCCAGCATTTT.

The CDR3 nucleotides are TGTGCCAGCAGTGAGGGGAGCGCGAACACCGGGGAGCTGTTTTTT. It is translated as CASSEGSANTGELFF. The chain combines TRBV6-4 with TRBJ2-2; tentative D call: TRBD2 (5 bases). This CDR3 contains 15 residues. The germline CDR1 and CDR2 sequences are MRHNA and SNTAGT. V was cut by 3 bases and J by 0 bases, with 8 bases left in between.

The rearrangement joins TRBV7-3 to TRBJ2-3; D might be TRBD2 (8 bases). With 4 bases removed from V and 10 bases from J, the gap between germline ends came to 18 bases. The CDR3 totals 14 residues. Germline CDR1 reads SGHTA; CDR2 reads FQGTGA. For the CDR3, the DNA is TGTGCCAGCAGCTCGGGGGGGACAGAGATTCCGCAGTATTTT. This encodes CASSSGGTEIPQYF.

The chain carries TRBV28 and TRBJ1-5, with 9 bases lining up with TRBD1. The CDR3 consists of 15 residues. CDR1 and CDR2 from the germline V gene are MDHEN and SYDVKM. The V segment lost 4 bases and the J segment 0 bases; nucleotides outside the gene matches: 1. The CDR3 region is CASSSGQGSNQPQHF. In DNA, the CDR3 is TGTGCCAGCAGTTCGGGACAGGGTAGCAATCAGCCCCAGCATTTT.